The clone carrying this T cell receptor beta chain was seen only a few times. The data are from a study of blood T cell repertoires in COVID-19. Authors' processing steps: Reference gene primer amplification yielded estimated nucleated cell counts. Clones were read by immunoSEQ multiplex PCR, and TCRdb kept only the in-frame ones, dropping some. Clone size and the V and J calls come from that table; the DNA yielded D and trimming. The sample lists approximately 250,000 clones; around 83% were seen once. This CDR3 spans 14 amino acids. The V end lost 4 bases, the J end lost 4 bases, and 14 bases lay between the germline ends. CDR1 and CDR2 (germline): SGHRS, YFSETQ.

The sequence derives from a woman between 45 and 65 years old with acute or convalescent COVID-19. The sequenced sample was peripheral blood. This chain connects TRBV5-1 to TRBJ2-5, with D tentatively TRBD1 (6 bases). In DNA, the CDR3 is TGCGCCAGCAGCACGCAGGGGTTCGGAGAGACCCAGTACTTC. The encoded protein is CASSTQGFGETQYF.